This TCR beta chain was recovered during a study of blood T cell repertoires in COVID-19. Study background: Material from acute and convalescent COVID-19 was sourced from the United States, Italy and Spain. T cells, B-cell-depleted T cells, or PBMCs provided the cDNA or gDNA that served as material.

Sequenced by immunoSEQ multiplex PCR; TCRdb stores in-frame clones only, minus some. The data hold 190,000 or so clones, with 70% to 90% observed a single time. The V end lost 11 bases, the J end lost 6 bases, and 16 bases lay between the germline ends. This CDR3 spans 13 amino acids. The germline V gene has CDR1 SNHLY and CDR2 FYNNEI. The material sequenced was peripheral blood. This TCR came from a man aged 35 to 55 with active or convalescent COVID-19. V is TRBV2 and J is TRBJ2-2; a possible D gene is TRBD2 (6 bases). CDR3 DNA sequence: TGTGCCTCCCTGACGGAGGGGTCCGGGGAGCTGTTTTTT. As protein: CASLTEGSGELFF.